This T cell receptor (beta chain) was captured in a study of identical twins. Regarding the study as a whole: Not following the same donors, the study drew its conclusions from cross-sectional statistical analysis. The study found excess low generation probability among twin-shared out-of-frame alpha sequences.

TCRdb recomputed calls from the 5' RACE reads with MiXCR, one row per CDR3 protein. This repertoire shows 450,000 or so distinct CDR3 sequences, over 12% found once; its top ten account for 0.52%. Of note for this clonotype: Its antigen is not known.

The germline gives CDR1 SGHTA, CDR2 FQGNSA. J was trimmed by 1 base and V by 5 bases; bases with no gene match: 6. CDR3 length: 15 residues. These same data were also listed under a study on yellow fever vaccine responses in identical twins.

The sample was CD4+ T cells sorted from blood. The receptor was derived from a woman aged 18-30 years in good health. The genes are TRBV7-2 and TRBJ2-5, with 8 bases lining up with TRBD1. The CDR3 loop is CASSARDRPQETQYF. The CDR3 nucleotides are TGTGCCAGCAGCGCCCGGGACAGGCCCCAAGAGACCCAGTACTTC. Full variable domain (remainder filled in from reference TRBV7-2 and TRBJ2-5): GAGVSQSPSNKVTEKGKDVELRCDPISGHTALYWYRQSLGQGLEFLIYFQGNSAPDKSGLPSDRFSAERTGGSVSTLTIQRTQQEDSAVYLCASSARDRPQETQYFGPGTRLLVL.